This T cell receptor (beta chain) was obtained from a study of graft-versus-host responses after intestinal transplantation. At the level of the study: Grafts were multivisceral, liver-intestinal, or isolated intestinal. Each recipient received anti-thymocyte globulin induction, then tacrolimus and steroids for about three years.

General study results and limits: Detection of GvH clones occurred in recipient marrow, and some had their first appearance in ileum or blood.

A note on this clone: Its target is not known.

The data were produced by immunoSEQ multiplex PCR, yet TCRdb's version contains in-frame clones alone and is incomplete. Here the sample spans about 110,000 clones, just under 95% being singletons. This CDR3 spans 16 amino acids. The V gene's germline CDR1 is LNHDA and CDR2 SQIVND (reference sequence). With 5 bases removed from V and 0 bases from J, the gap between germline ends came to 17 bases. This clonotype was obtained from a human donor who was the organ donor for an intestinal transplant. This material consisted of unstimulated CD8+ T cells sorted from spleen or lymph node cells, taken before transplant. The chain uses TRBV19 and TRBJ2-7; either TRBD1 or TRBD2 may supply D (5 bases each). The CDR3 here is CASSPSSGTSSYEQYF. Written as DNA, the CDR3 is TGTGCCAGTAGTCCCTCTAGTGGGACCAGCTCCTACGAGCAGTACTTC.